Reported below is one TCR beta chain. The antigen is undetermined. Trimming at V came to 8 bases and at J to 3 bases, leaving 8 bases not matched to a gene. The CDR3 spans 15 residues. The germline CDR1 and CDR2 sequences are MNHEY and SVGAGI. The sample comes from a study of cytomegalovirus exposure and HLA in healthy donors. Study-level results: A previous analysis found most TCR beta V segments productive roughly 87% or roughly 30% of the time. Compared with the approximately 680-donor mean, an Asian-associated ancestry cluster reportedly had fewer N-insertions, according to a later analysis.

A multiplex PCR was run with 60 Vbeta primers and 13 Jbeta primers. Assay: immunoSEQ multiplex PCR; the TCRdb copy retains only in-frame clones and omits some. The sample holds under 200,000 clones, roughly 80% seen once. Sequencing was performed on PBMCs. The clonotype originates from a female donor in good health and CMV-seronegative. This chain connects TRBV6-5 to TRBJ2-1; TRBD1 matches 9 bases. Here the CDR3 reads CASRDRDTFYNEQFF. In DNA form, the CDR3 reads TGTGCCAGCCGGGACAGGGACACCTTCTACAATGAGCAGTTCTTC.